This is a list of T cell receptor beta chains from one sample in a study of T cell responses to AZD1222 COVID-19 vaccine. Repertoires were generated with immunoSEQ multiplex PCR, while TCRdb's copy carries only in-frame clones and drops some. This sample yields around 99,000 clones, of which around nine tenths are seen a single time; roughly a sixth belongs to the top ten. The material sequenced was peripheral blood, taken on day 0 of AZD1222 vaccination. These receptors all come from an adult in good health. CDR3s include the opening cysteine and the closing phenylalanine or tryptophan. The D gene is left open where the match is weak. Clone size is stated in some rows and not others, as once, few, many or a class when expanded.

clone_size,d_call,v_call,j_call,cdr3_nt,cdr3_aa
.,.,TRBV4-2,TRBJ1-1,TGTGCCAGCAGCCAGGCCCGTACCAGTGCATACACTGAAGCTTTCTTT,CASSQARTSAYTEAFF
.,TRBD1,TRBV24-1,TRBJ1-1,TGTGCCACCAGTCCAGGGGGCCACACTGAAGCTTTCTTT,CATSPGGHTEAFF
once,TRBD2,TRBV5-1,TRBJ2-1,TGCGCCAGCAGCTTCGGAGCGGGGGCCTACAATGAGCAGTTCTTC,CASSFGAGAYNEQFF
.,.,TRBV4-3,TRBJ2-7,TGCGCCAGCAGCCAAGGGGCAGGGCCACGGTGGGAGCAGTACTTC,CASSQGAGPRWEQYF
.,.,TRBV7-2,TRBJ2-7,TGTGCCAGCAGCTTAGAAGGGACCACAACCTACGAGCAGTACTTC,CASSLEGTTTYEQYF
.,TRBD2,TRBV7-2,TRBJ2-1,TGTGCCAGCAGGTCCGGGACTAGCGGGAGGTCCTACAATGAGCAGTTCTTC,CASRSGTSGRSYNEQFF
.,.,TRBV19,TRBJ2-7,TGTGCCAGTAGTATGGGTGGAGGCTACGAGCAGTACTTC,CASSMGGGYEQYF
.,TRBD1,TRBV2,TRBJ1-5,TGTGCCAGCAGTGAGGACAGGGGGTTCGGTCAGCCCCAGCATTTT,CASSEDRGFGQPQHF
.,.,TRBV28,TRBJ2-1,TGTGCCCACGGGGGTCTCCGGGAGCAGTTCTTC,CAHGGLREQFF
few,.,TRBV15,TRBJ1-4,TGTGCCACCAGCCCCCCCCATATGGCGCGCACTAATGAAAAACTGTTTTTT,CATSPPHMARTNEKLFF
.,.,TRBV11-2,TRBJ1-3,TGTGCCAGCAGCTTAGATTGGGGAAACACCATATATTTT,CASSLDWGNTIYF
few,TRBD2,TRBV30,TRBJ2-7,TGTGCCTGGCAAAATGCAGGACTAGCGGTCTACGAGCAGTACTTC,CAWQNAGLAVYEQYF
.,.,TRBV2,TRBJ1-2,TGTGCCAGCAGTGAGGCTGGGGGCCTCCTCTATGGCTACACCTTC,CASSEAGGLLYGYTF
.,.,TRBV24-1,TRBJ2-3,TGTGCCACCAGTGATTTTGACTCCCCGAGCACAGATACGCAGTATTTT,CATSDFDSPSTDTQYF
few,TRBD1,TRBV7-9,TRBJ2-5,TGTGCCAGCAGCCGAACAGGGGTCGAGACCCAGTACTTC,CASSRTGVETQYF
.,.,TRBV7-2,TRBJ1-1,TGTGCCAGCAGCCCGGGGACTGTGAGTGAAGCTTTCTTT,CASSPGTVSEAFF
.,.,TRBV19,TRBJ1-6,TGTGCCAGTAGTATTGGGGATTCACCCCTCCACTTT,CASSIGDSPLHF
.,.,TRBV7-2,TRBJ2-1,TGTGCCAGCAGCTTAGGGGCGAGCTCCTACAATGAGCAGTTCTTC,CASSLGASSYNEQFF
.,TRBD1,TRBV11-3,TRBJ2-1,TGTGCCAGCCGTGAAACAGGGGATGAGCAGTTCTTC,CASRETGDEQFF
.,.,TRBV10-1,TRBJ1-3,TGCGCCCCTCAGTCGGGCCCCCTGGTCTCTGGAAACACCATATATTTT,CAPQSGPLVSGNTIYF
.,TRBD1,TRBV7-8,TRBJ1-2,TGTGCCAGCAGCCCCAGCGGGACAGGGAGTGGCTACACCTTC,CASSPSGTGSGYTF
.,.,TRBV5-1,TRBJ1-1,TGCGCCAGCAGCTTGGTAGGGCGTTCCGAAGCTTTCTTT,CASSLVGRSEAFF
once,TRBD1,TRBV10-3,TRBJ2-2,TGTGCGAATGGGGGACAGGGTAACACCGGGGAGCTGTTTTTT,CANGGQGNTGELFF
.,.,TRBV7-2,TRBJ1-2,TGTGCCAGCAGCTTATATCTAGGGGCCGGCTATGGCTACACCTTC,CASSLYLGAGYGYTF
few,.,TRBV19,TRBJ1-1,TGTGCCAGTAGGTATGGAGGGATGAACACTGAAGCTTTCTTT,CASRYGGMNTEAFF
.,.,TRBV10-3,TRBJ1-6,TGTGCCATCAGTGGTCTCCAAAAGGGCAATTCACCCCTCCACTTT,CAISGLQKGNSPLHF
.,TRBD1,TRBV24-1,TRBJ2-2,TGTGCCACCCAGGGGGATGAACACGGGGAGCTGTTTTTT,CATQGDEHGELFF
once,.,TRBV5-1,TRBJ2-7,TGCGCCAGCAGCTTGGCTAGGGGGGCCAACTACGAGCAGTACTTC,CASSLARGANYEQYF
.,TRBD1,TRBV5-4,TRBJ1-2,TGTGCCAGCAGCCAAGACAGGGACCATGGCTACACCTTC,CASSQDRDHGYTF
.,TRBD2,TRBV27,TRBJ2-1,TGTGCCAGCAGTTTGGGACTAGCGGGGCCCTACAATGAGCAGTTCTTC,CASSLGLAGPYNEQFF
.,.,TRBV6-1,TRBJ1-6,TGTGCCAGCAGTGAATATAGGGGAGGATCACCCCTCCACTTT,CASSEYRGGSPLHF
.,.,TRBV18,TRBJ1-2,TGTGCCAGCTCACCAAGAGACTATGGCTACACCTTC,CASSPRDYGYTF
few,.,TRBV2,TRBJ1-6,TGTGCCAGCAGTGATCTGCAGAGCTCCTATAATTCACCCCTCCACTTT,CASSDLQSSYNSPLHF
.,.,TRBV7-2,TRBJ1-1,TGTGCCAGCAGCTTAAGGTTAGGCCCTCAAGATCGGTTTGGCACTGAAGCTTTCTTT,CASSLRLGPQDRFGTEAFF
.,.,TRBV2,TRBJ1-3,TGTGCCGGAAAGTATTCCTCTGGAAACACCATATATTTT,CAGKYSSGNTIYF
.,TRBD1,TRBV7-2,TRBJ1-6,TGTGCCAGCAGCCCGGACAGGGTCAGCTCCTATAATTCACCCCTCCACTTT,CASSPDRVSSYNSPLHF
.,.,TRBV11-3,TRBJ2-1,TGTGCCAGCAGCTTATGGGGCCTACTAGCCACCTACAATGAGCAGTTCTTC,CASSLWGLLATYNEQFF
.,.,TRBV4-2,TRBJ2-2,TGTGCCAGCAGCCAAGATACTACAGGGAGTCTGGGGGAGCTGTTTTTT,CASSQDTTGSLGELFF
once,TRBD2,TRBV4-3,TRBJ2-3,TGCGCCAGCAGCCAAGATGGCGGGGGGGCCTCCCGGGATACGCAGTATTTT,CASSQDGGGASRDTQYF
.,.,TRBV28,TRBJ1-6,TGTGCCAGCAGTAGCAGTGGCTATAATTCACCCCTCCACTTT,CASSSSGYNSPLHF
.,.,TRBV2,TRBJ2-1,TGTGCCAGCAGTGACTACAATGAGCAGTTCTTC,CASSDYNEQFF
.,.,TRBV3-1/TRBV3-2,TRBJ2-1,TGTGCCAGCAGCCAAGCGGGAAGGCAGTTCTTC,CASSQAGRQFF
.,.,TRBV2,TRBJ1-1,TGTGCCAGCACCTCGGACAGAACCAACACTGAAGCTTTCTTT,CASTSDRTNTEAFF
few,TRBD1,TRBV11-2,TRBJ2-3,TGTGCCAGCAGCCCCTACAGGGGCCTAGACACAGATACGCAGTATTTT,CASSPYRGLDTDTQYF
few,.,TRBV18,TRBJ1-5,TGTGCCAGCTCACCGGGCAGGGGAACCAATCAGCCCCAGCATTTT,CASSPGRGTNQPQHF
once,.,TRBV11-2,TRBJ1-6,TGTGCCAGCAGCTCATTGTTGGGCAATTCACCCCTCCACTTT,CASSSLLGNSPLHF